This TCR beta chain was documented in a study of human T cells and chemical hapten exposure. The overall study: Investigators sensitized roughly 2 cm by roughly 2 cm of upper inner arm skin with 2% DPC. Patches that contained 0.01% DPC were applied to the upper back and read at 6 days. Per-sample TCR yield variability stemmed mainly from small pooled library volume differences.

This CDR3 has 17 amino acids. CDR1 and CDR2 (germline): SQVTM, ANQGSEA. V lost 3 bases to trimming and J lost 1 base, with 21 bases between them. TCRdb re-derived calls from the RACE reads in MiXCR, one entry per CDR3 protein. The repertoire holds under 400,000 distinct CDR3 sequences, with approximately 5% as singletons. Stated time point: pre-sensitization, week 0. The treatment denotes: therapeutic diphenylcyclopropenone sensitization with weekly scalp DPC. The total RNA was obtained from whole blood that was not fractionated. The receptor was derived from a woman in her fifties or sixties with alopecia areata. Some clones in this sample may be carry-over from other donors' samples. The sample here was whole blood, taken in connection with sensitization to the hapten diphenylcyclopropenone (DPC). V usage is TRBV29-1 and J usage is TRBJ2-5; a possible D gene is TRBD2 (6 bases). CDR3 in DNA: TGCAGCGTTGATAGCGGCCTTCCAGCGGGTGCCCAAGAGACCCAGTACTTC. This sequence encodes CSVDSGLPAGAQETQYF.